This TCR beta chain stems from a study of radiotherapy plus CTLA-4 blockade in lung cancer. On the study more broadly: Objective response was observed in over 15% of patients, and disease control in 30% to 40%.

Using immunoSEQ multiplex PCR, the repertoire was profiled, and TCRdb retains in-frame clones only, with some absent. The sample records around 71,000 clones, around 76% being singletons. Trimming removed 6 bases from V and 4 bases from J; junction bases left unmatched: 8. This CDR3 spans 15 amino acids. Germline loops: CDR1 SNHLY, CDR2 FYNNEI. This clone showed up just once. The sample in question was peripheral blood, obtained from a patient treated with radiotherapy plus ipilimumab. The chain uses TRBV2 and TRBJ1-3; TRBD1 agrees at 8 bases. This receptor was identified in a human donor with non-small cell lung cancer whose response to radiotherapy plus ipilimumab could not be evaluated. Some clones in this sample may be carry-over from other donors' samples. The CDR3 here is CASRRTGLSGNTIYF. In nucleotides, the CDR3 is TGTGCCAGCAGAAGGACAGGGTTAAGCGGAAACACCATATATTTT.